A single sample is the source of the 30 T cell receptor beta chains below, sequenced in a study of blood T cell repertoires in COVID-19 (dated by TCRdb to about 2020). The library was generated by the immunoSEQ multiplex PCR assay. This is the immuneACCESS table as TCRdb keeps it, with only in-frame sequences that have V and J called. A part of the clones is gone; compared with another copy, unresolved V genes explain less than half, and the rest is unexplained. Recorded for this sample are 340,000 or so clones; roughly 91% of them occurred a single time. The top ten constitute 1% of the sample. The sample was peripheral blood. The source of these receptors is a man aged 45-60 years with active or convalescent COVID-19.

The rearrangement links TRBV29-1 to TRBJ2-5; 7 bases align to TRBD1. Germline V lookup: CDR1 SQVTM, CDR2 ANQGSEA. The CDR3 covers 14 residues. V trimming: 3 bases; J trimming: 5 bases; junction bases outside the gene matches: 9. The CDR3 is CSVDSTGALETQYF. The DNA for the CDR3 is TGCAGCGTTGATAGTACAGGGGCTTTGGAGACCCAGTACTTC.

The chain recombines TRBV5-1 with TRBJ2-7; 8 nucleotides match TRBD1. CDR3 length: 13 residues. Germline V gives CDR1 SGHRS, CDR2 YFSETQ. V trimming: 5 bases; J trimming: 2 bases; junction bases outside the gene matches: 3. In DNA, the CDR3 is TGCGCCAGCAGGATACAGGGGGCCTACGAGCAGTACTTC. Its translation is CASRIQGAYEQYF.

The chain joins TRBV27 to TRBJ1-2; a weak D match, TRBD1 (5 bases). This CDR3 spans 13 amino acids. Germline-derived CDR1 and CDR2 are MNHEY and SMNVEV (reference sequence). The V and J ends lost 5 bases and 7 bases respectively, with 14 bases between them. CDR3 loop: CASSAQGIGGYTF. The DNA of the CDR3 is TGTGCCAGCAGTGCGCAGGGTATAGGTGGCTACACCTTC.

The rearrangement joins TRBV28 to TRBJ2-1, with 13 bases matching TRBD2. The CDR3 spans 17 residues. The germline gives CDR1 MDHEN, CDR2 SYDVKM. V lost 6 bases to trimming and J lost 2 bases; unmatched junction nucleotides: 7. CDR3 in DNA: TGTGCCAGCAGGGTTCCCGGGACTAGCGGGGCCTACAATGAGCAGTTCTTC. This sequence encodes CASRVPGTSGAYNEQFF.

The chain uses TRBV2 and TRBJ1-1; possible D gene TRBD1, 5 bases. Germline V gene data show CDR1 as SNHLY and CDR2 as FYNNEI. The CDR3 loop spans 14 amino acids. The ends were cut back, 7 bases at V and 6 bases at J, with 18 bases in the middle. This CDR3 is CASNFWGGTAEAFF. The CDR3, as DNA: TGTGCCAGCAACTTCTGGGGGGGGACCGCTGAAGCTTTCTTT. Complete variable domain (other parts from reference TRBV2 and TRBJ1-1): EPEVTQTPSHQVTQMGQEVILRCVPISNHLYFYWYRQILGQKVEFLVSFYNNEISEKSEIFDDQFSVERPDGSNFTLKIRSTKLEDSAMYFCASNFWGGTAEAFFGQGTRLTVV.

The chain combines TRBV24-1 with TRBJ2-2, with 9 bases identical to TRBD1. V lost 3 bases, J lost 1 base, and 5 bases stayed unmatched. Germline lookup yields CDR1 KGHDR and CDR2 SFDVKD. The CDR3 contains 17 residues. The CDR3 bases are TGTGCCACCAGTGATATGGGACAGGGTGAGAACACCGGGGAGCTGTTTTTT. As protein: CATSDMGQGENTGELFF.

This clone occurred many times. The chain links TRBV7-9 to TRBJ1-2; the D is unclear. Trimming stripped 3 bases from V and 4 bases from J, with 9 bases between. Germline values: CDR1 SEHNR, CDR2 FQNEAQ (reference sequence). The CDR3 is 13 residues long. The CDR3 is CASSLGSSYGYTF. The DNA of the CDR3 is TGTGCCAGCAGCTTGGGCAGCTCCTATGGCTACACCTTC. Combining the CDR3 with reference TRBV7-9 and TRBJ1-2 gives the whole variable domain DTGVSQNPRHKITKRGQNVTFRCDPISEHNRLYWYRQTLGQGPEFLTYFQNEAQLEKSRLLSDRFSAERPKGSFSTLEIQRTEQGDSAMYLCASSLGSSYGYTFGSGTRLTVV.

This chain joins TRBV2 and TRBJ1-4; no reliable D call. Germline lookup yields CDR1 SNHLY and CDR2 FYNNEI. The ends were cut back, 2 bases at V and 10 bases at J, with 20 bases in the middle. This CDR3 has 16 residues. DNA for the CDR3: TGTGCCAGCAGTGAATCGGGAAGAGAAGCGATGGGAAAACTGTTTTTT. Protein sequence: CASSESGREAMGKLFF.

The chain is built from TRBV4-3 and TRBJ2-1; D may be TRBD1 (6 bases). CDR1 and CDR2 (germline): LGHNA, YSLEER. The CDR3 totals 14 residues. V lost 3 bases and J 7 bases, leaving 13 bases between the germline ends. CDR3 DNA sequence: TGCGCCAGCAGCCAGGACAGTCCTTGGAATGAGCAGTTCTTC. Encoded protein: CASSQDSPWNEQFF.

The rearrangement links TRBV2 to TRBJ1-1; no clear D gene. CDR3 length equals 11 residues. Germline CDR1 SNHLY, CDR2 FYNNEI. V was trimmed by 3 bases and J by 7 bases, leaving 6 bases between them. The CDR3 reads CASSEPGEAFF. CDR3 coding DNA: TGTGCCAGCAGTGAGCCAGGTGAAGCTTTCTTT.

The V gene is TRBV28, the J gene TRBJ2-5; TRBD2 matches at 13 bases. CDR3 length equals 16 residues. V gave up 2 bases and J gave up 2 bases; unmatched junction bases: 2. Per germline, CDR1 MDHEN and CDR2 SYDVKM. Written as DNA, the CDR3 is TGTGCCAGCAGTTTAGGACTAGCGGGAGAGCAAGAGACCCAGTACTTC. It specifies CASSLGLAGEQETQYF.

The chain combines TRBV28 with TRBJ1-2, with TRBD1 matching over 7 bases. CDR3 length: 13 amino acids. The V gene end was trimmed by 2 bases and the J gene end by 4 bases; junction bases not matched to a gene: 1. Germline values: CDR1 MDHEN, CDR2 SYDVKM. The DNA for the CDR3 is TGTGCCAGCAGTTTAGACAGGGTCTATGGCTACACCTTC. It encodes CASSLDRVYGYTF.

The chain has TRBV30 and TRBJ2-1, with no clear D. The CDR3 is made up of 13 amino acids. Germline V gene lookup returns CDR1 GTSNPN and CDR2 SVGIG (reference sequence). V lost 2 bases and J 6 bases, leaving 11 bases between the germline ends. The CDR3 is CAWSPQIPNEQFF. The CDR3 region has the DNA TGTGCCTGGAGTCCCCAGATTCCCAATGAGCAGTTCTTC.

The chain is built from TRBV27 and TRBJ2-7, with 9 bases that match TRBD1. There are 14 residues in the CDR3. The V gene end was trimmed by 5 bases and the J gene end by 9 bases; junction bases not matched to a gene: 11. CDR1 and CDR2 from the germline V gene are MNHEY and SMNVEV (reference sequence). The CDR3 sequence: CASSATGTGSGQYF. CDR3 DNA sequence: TGTGCCAGCAGTGCGACCGGGACAGGGTCGGGGCAGTACTTC.

The V gene is TRBV19, the J gene TRBJ2-1; perhaps TRBD2 as D (5 bases). The length of the CDR3 is 14 residues. Germline lookup yields CDR1 LNHDA and CDR2 SQIVND (reference sequence). Between the trimmed V and J ends, which lost 6 bases and 5 bases, there was a span of 14 bases. The CDR3 nucleotides are TGTGCCAGTAGCGACCAAAGCGGCAACAATGAGCAGTTCTTC. It translates to CASSDQSGNNEQFF.

The genes are TRBV5-1 and TRBJ2-7; D perhaps matches TRBD1 (6 bases). Trimming removed 5 bases from V and 7 bases from J, with 16 bases in between. CDR3 size: 13 residues. CDR1 is SGHRS, CDR2 YFSETQ, per germline. The CDR3 DNA reads as TGCGCCAGCAGTCGGGACACCCCGTCTGAGCAGTACTTC. Amino acids: CASSRDTPSEQYF.

The chain combines TRBV10-3 with TRBJ2-2; D may be TRBD1 (5 bases). Trimming removed 4 bases from V and 3 bases from J, with 15 bases in between. The germline CDR1 and CDR2 sequences are ENHRY and SYGVKD. CDR3 length: 16 amino acids. CDR3 amino acids: CAISGSEQGHTGELFF. CDR3 in DNA: TGTGCCATCAGTGGTTCGGAGCAGGGTCACACCGGGGAGCTGTTTTTT.

The V and J genes are TRBV2 and TRBJ2-2; TRBD1 agrees at 7 bases. V trimming: 7 bases; J trimming: 6 bases; junction bases outside the gene matches: 8. CDR3 length: 14 residues. Germline V gene data show CDR1 as SNHLY and CDR2 as FYNNEI. This CDR3 is CASTLQGSAGELFF. CDR3 DNA sequence: TGTGCCAGCACCTTACAGGGGTCCGCCGGGGAGCTGTTTTTT.

This sequence joins TRBV5-4 and TRBJ2-1; 9 bases fit TRBD2. Germline V gene lookup returns CDR1 SGHNT and CDR2 YYREEE (reference sequence). The CDR3 loop spans 16 amino acids. V dropped 0 bases and J dropped 5; count of bases not matched to a gene: 6. The CDR3 DNA reads as TGTGCCAGCAGCTTGGGGCGGGGGGGCGTTAACAATGAGCAGTTCTTC. It specifies CASSLGRGGVNNEQFF.

The V and J genes are TRBV6-5 and TRBJ1-2; TRBD1 might be the D (6 bases). The germline V gene has CDR1 MNHEY and CDR2 SVGAGI. This CDR3 region has 15 residues. V lost 8 bases and J lost 4, with 20 bases in between. CDR3 coding DNA: TGTGCCAGCGGGATGCAGGGGCAGACATTCTATGGCTACACCTTC. Protein sequence: CASGMQGQTFYGYTF.

The chain joins TRBV19 to TRBJ2-2, with 8 bases identical to TRBD1. With 4 bases clipped from V and 5 bases from J, the junction kept 6 bases outside the gene matches. The CDR3 spans 15 residues. Germline lookup yields CDR1 LNHDA and CDR2 SQIVND (reference sequence). CDR3 loop: CASSRQGRLTGELFF. The CDR3 DNA is TGTGCCAGTAGTAGACAGGGGCGATTAACCGGGGAGCTGTTTTTT.

This chain links TRBV28 with TRBJ1-2; D not resolved. V gave up 5 bases and J gave up 5 bases, with 9 bases separating them. Germline CDR1 MDHEN, CDR2 SYDVKM. The CDR3 is 12 amino acids. In DNA form, the CDR3 reads TGTGCCAGCAGTCCCCACAGATATGGCTACACCTTC. This sequence encodes CASSPHRYGYTF.

Comments on this clone: At the DNA level, this CDR3 is encoded by other sequences in the same sample as well. The chain combines TRBV5-1 with TRBJ2-3; a weak D match, TRBD2 (5 bases). CDR3 length: 14 amino acids. Looked up from germline, CDR1 is SGHRS and CDR2 is YFSETQ. Trimming left V 0 bases short and J 0 bases short, with 5 bases between. The CDR3 spells CASSLGGSTDTQYF. CDR3 DNA: TGCGCCAGCAGCTTGGGAGGGAGCACAGATACGCAGTATTTT.

J is TRBJ2-2 and V is TRBV29-1; TRBD2 might be the D (7 bases). The CDR3 consists of 16 residues. Germline-derived CDR1 and CDR2 are SQVTM and ANQGSEA. V gave up 0 bases and J gave up 4 bases, with 15 bases separating them. In nucleotides, the CDR3 is TGCAGCGTTGAAGATCGGGGGGCGAGGGTCACCGGGGAGCTGTTTTTT. Its protein product is CSVEDRGARVTGELFF.

V usage is TRBV27 and J usage is TRBJ1-5; D not certain. The CDR3 is made up of 13 amino acids. V shed 5 bases and J shed 2 bases, with 7 bases lying between them. CDR1 and CDR2 (germline): MNHEY, SMNVEV (reference sequence). The CDR3 DNA is TGTGCCAGCAGTCCCCCGGGCAATCAGCCCCAGCATTTT. It encodes CASSPPGNQPQHF.

This clone was counted between two and nine times. V gene TRBV11-3 combines with J gene TRBJ2-5; TRBD1 matches at 7 bases. Germline CDR1 reads SGHNT; CDR2 reads YENEEA. The ends lost 10 bases at V and 5 bases at J; junction bases unmatched: 16. This CDR3 contains 15 residues. As DNA, the CDR3 is TGTGCCACCCAGGGACAGAGGTCCCTCTGGGAGACCCAGTACTTC. This gives the protein CATQGQRSLWETQYF.

This clone was counted between two and nine times. The identical CDR3 is also encoded by other nucleotide sequences in the sample. The rearrangement joins TRBV9 to TRBJ2-7, with 7 bases matching TRBD1. The CDR3 consists of 14 residues. Per the germline V gene, CDR1 is SGDLS and CDR2 is YYNGEE. Trimming cost V 0 bases and J 2 bases; bases outside gene matches: 2. The CDR3 region is CASSVGQGAYEQYF. The CDR3 DNA is TGTGCCAGCAGCGTAGGGCAGGGGGCCTACGAGCAGTACTTC. The complete variable domain, with remaining parts taken from reference TRBV9 and TRBJ2-7, reads DSGVTQTPKHLITATGQRVTLRCSPRSGDLSVYWYQQSLDQGLQFLIQYYNGEERAKGNILERFSAQQFPDLHSELNLSSLELGDSALYFCASSVGQGAYEQYFGPGTRLTVT.

The genes are TRBV28 and TRBJ1-2; 9 bases are a match to TRBD1. The CDR3 loop spans 14 amino acids. Germline V CDR1 and CDR2: MDHEN, SYDVKM. After removal of 1 base from V and 6 bases from J, the junction contained 3 bases not matched to a gene. CDR3 sequence reads: CASSLYGTGNGYTF. The DNA for the CDR3 is TGTGCCAGCAGTTTATACGGGACAGGGAATGGCTACACCTTC.

The chain couples TRBV28 to TRBJ2-7, with 12 nucleotides matching TRBD1. The CDR3 contains 16 residues. J gave up 4 bases and V 4 bases, and 8 bases lay outside the gene matches. Germline V CDR1 and CDR2: MDHEN, SYDVKM. The CDR3 DNA reads as TGTGCCAGCAGTTCAGGAGGGACAGGGGGCGAATACGAGCAGTACTTC. It translates to CASSSGGTGGEYEQYF.

This clone showed up just once. The chain couples TRBV5-1 to TRBJ2-1, with TRBD1 matching over 9 bases. Germline V gives CDR1 SGHRS, CDR2 YFSETQ. This CDR3 is built from 17 residues. V trimming: 4 bases; J trimming: 2 bases; junction bases outside the gene matches: 10. CDR3 sequence reads: CASSNPPGQGTYNEQFF. CDR3 DNA: TGCGCCAGCAGCAACCCCCCGGGACAGGGTACCTACAATGAGCAGTTCTTC.